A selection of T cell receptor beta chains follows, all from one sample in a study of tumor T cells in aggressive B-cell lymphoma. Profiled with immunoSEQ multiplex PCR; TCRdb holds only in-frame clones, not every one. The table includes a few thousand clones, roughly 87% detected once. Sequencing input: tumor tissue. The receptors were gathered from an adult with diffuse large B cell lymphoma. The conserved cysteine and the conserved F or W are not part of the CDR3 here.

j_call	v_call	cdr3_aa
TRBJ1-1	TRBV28	ASRKRGEGEAF
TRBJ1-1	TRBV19	ASMRRMNTEAF
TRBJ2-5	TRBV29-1	SVVGTGAHQETQY
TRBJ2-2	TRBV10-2	ASQLKPGLAGTNTGELF
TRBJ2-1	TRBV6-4	ASSGGTGGRQF
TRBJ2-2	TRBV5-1	ASSLGERGLNTGELF
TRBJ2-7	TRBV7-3	ASSLTGSSYEQY
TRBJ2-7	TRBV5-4	ASSEGQTTSYEQY
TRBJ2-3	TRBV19	ASSIHSDTQY
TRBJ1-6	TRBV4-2	ASSQDSYNSPLH
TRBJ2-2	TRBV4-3	ASSQDRFTGELF